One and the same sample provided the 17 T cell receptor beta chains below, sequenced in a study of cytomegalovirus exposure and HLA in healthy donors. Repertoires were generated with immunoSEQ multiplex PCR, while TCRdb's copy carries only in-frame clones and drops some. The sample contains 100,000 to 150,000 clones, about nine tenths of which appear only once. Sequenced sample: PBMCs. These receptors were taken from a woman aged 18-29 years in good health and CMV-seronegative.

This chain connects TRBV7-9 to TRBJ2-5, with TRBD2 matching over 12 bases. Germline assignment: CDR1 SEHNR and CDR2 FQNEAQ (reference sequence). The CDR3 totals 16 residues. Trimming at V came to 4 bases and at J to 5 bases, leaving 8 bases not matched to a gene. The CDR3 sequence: CASSSRLAGDWETQYF. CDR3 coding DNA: TGTGCCAGCAGCTCTCGACTAGCGGGAGATTGGGAGACCCAGTACTTC.

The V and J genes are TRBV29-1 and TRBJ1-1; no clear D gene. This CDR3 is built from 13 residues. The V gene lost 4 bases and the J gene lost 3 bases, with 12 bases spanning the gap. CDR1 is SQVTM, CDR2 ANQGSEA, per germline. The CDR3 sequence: CSVVAGVYTEAFF. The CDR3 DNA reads TGCAGCGTTGTGGCCGGGGTGTACACTGAAGCTTTCTTT.

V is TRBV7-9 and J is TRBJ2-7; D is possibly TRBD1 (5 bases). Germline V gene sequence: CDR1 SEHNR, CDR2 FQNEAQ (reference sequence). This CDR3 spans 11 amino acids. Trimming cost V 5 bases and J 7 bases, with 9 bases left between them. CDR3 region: CASSATEEQYF. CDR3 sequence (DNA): TGTGCCAGCAGCGCGACAGAAGAGCAGTACTTC. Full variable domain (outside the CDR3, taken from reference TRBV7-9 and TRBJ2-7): DTGVSQNPRHKITKRGQNVTFRCDPISEHNRLYWYRQTLGQGPEFLTYFQNEAQLEKSRLLSDRFSAERPKGSFSTLEIQRTEQGDSAMYLCASSATEEQYFGPGTRLTVT.

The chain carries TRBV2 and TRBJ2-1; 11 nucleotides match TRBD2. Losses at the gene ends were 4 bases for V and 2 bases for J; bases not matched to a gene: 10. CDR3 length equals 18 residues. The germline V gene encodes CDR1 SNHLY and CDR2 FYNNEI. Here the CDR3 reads CASSVFWASGRTYNEQFF. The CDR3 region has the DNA TGTGCCAGCAGTGTCTTTTGGGCTAGCGGGAGGACCTACAATGAGCAGTTCTTC.

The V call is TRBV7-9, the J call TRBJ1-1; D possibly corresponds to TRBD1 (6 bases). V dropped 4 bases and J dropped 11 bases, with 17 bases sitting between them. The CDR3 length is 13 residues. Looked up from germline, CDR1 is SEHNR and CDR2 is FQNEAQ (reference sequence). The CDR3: CASSSTEAGVAFF. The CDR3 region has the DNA TGTGCCAGCAGCTCCACCGAGGCAGGGGTGGCTTTCTTT.

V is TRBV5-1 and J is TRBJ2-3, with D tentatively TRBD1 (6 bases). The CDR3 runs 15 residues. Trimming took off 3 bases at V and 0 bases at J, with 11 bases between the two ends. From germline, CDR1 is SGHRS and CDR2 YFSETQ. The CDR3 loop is CASSWQGLSTDTQYF. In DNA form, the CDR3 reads TGCGCCAGCAGCTGGCAGGGGTTAAGCACAGATACGCAGTATTTT.

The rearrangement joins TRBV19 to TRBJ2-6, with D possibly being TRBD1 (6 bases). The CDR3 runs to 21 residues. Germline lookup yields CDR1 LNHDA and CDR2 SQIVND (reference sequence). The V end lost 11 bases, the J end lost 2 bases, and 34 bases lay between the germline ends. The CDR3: CAPFCPAPGHRRLTGANVLTF. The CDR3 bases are TGTGCCCCGTTTTGCCCCGCTCCGGGACATCGGCGATTGACTGGGGCCAACGTCCTGACTTTC.

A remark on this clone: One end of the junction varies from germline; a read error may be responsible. The CDR3 DNA follows: TGTGCCAGCAGGGAAGGGACATTGAACACTGAAGCTTTCTTT. It is translated as CASREGTLNTEAFF. The rearrangement uses TRBV2 and TRBJ1-1; D may be TRBD1 (6 bases). The CDR3 spans 14 residues. The germline V gene has CDR1 SNHLY and CDR2 FYNNEI. Full variable domain (rest looked up from reference TRBV2 and TRBJ1-1): EPEVTQTPSHQVTQMGQEVILRCVPISNHLYFYWYRQILGQKVEFLVSFYNNEISEKSEIFDDQFSVERPDGSNFTLKIRSTKLEDSAMYFCASREGTLNTEAFFGQGTRLTVV.

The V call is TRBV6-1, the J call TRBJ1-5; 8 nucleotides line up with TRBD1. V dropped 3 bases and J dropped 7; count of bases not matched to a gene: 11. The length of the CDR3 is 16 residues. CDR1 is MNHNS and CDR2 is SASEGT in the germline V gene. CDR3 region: CASSDPPDRALQPQHF. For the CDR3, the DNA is TGTGCCAGCAGTGATCCCCCGGACAGGGCGCTCCAGCCCCAGCATTTT.

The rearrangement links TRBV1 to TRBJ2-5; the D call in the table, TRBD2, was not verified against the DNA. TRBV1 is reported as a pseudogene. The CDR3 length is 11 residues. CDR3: CTSSHKETQYF. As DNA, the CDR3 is TGCACCAGCAGCCATAAAGAGACCCAGTACTTC.

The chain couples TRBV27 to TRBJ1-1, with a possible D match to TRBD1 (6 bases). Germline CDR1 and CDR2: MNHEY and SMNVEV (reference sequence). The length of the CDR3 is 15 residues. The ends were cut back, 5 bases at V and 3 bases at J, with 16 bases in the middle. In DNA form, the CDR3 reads TGTGCCAGCAGTCCGTCATACAGGGCCCACACTGAAGCTTTCTTT. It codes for CASSPSYRAHTEAFF.

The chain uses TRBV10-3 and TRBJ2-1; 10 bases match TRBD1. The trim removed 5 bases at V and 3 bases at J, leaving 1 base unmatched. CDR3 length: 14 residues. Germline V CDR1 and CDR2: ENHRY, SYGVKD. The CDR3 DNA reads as TGTGCCATCAGTAGGGACAGGGGCTACAATGAGCAGTTCTTC. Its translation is CAISRDRGYNEQFF.

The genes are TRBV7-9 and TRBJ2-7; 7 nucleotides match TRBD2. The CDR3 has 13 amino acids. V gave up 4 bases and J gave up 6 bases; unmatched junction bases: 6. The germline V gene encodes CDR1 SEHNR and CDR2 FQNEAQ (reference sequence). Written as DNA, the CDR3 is TGTGCCAGCAGCTCGACTAGCTCTGCCGAGCAGTACTTC. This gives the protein CASSSTSSAEQYF.

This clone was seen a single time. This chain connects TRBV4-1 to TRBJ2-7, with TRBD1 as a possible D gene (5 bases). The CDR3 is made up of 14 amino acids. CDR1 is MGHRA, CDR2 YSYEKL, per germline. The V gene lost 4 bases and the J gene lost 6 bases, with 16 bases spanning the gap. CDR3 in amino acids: CASSPRKLQGEQYF. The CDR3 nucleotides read TGCGCCAGCAGCCCGCGGAAGCTTCAGGGCGAGCAGTACTTC.

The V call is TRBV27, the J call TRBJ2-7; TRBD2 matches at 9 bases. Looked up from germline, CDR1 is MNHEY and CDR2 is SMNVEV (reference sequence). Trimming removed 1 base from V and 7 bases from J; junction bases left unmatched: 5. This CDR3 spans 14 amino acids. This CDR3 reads CASSLYSGSREQYF. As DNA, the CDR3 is TGTGCCAGCAGTTTATATAGCGGGAGCCGAGAGCAGTACTTC.

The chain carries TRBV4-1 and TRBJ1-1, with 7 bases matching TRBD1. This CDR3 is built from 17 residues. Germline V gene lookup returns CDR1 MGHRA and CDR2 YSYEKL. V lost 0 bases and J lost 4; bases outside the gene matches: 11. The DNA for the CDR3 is TGCGCCAGCAGCCAAGAGGGGACCCACAGGGGAACCACTGAAGCTTTCTTT. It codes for CASSQEGTHRGTTEAFF.

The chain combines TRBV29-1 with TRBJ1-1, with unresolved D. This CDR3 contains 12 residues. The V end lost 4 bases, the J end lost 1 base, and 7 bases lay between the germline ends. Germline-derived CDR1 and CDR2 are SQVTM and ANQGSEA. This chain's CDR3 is CSVARGNTEAFF. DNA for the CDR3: TGCAGCGTTGCCCGGGGGAACACTGAAGCTTTCTTT.